The TCR beta chain described here comes from a study of cytomegalovirus exposure and HLA in healthy donors. Study results and limitations: There were reportedly fewer N-insertions in an Asian-associated ancestry cluster than the approximately 600-donor mean, in a later analysis. TCR association rates varied by HLA locus in a later analysis, with DRB1 highest and HLA-C lowest.

On this clone: As yet, its antigen is unknown.

In the PCR, 60 Vbeta and 13 Jbeta primers were used. Only in-frame clones appear in the TCRdb table, and some are missing; sequencing was by immunoSEQ multiplex PCR. The sample has 110,000 or so clones; 83% are singletons. The germline gives CDR1 LGHNA, CDR2 YSLEER. J lost 9 bases, V lost 4 bases, and 7 bases had no gene match. CDR3 length equals 14 residues. The sample comprised PBMCs. The TCR was taken from a man younger than 30 in good health and CMV-seronegative. The chain links TRBV4-3 to TRBJ2-1, with 9 bases lining up with TRBD1. CDR3 bases: TGCGCCAGCAGCCCCCTGGGACAGGGAGGTGAGCAGTTCTTC. This sequence encodes CASSPLGQGGEQFF.